The 30 T cell receptor beta chains listed next were all sequenced from one sample in a study of T cells in Graves' hyperthyroidism and ophthalmopathy. Amplified TCR beta CDR3 regions came from RNA transcripts. In the first-round RT-PCR of the TCR CDR3, the HTBI primer set was used. TCRdb re-derived calls from the multiplex PCR reads in MiXCR, one entry per CDR3 protein. Seen here are approximately 150,000 distinct CDR3 sequences, roughly 9.4% observed once, and the top ten hold over 20%. Sequencing input: blood. The origin of the receptors is a woman aged 18 to 35 with Graves' hyperthyroidism that later progressed to Graves' ophthalmopathy.

This clonotype was recorded at least ten times. This chain uses TRBV27 with TRBJ2-3; the D is unclear. The CDR3 extends over 13 amino acids. Between the trimmed V and J ends, which lost 6 bases and 0 bases, there was a span of 7 bases. From germline, CDR1 is MNHEY and CDR2 SMNVEV (reference sequence). The CDR3 region has the DNA TGTGCCAGCAGATCAACTAGCACAGATACGCAGTATTTT. Protein product: CASRSTSTDTQYF.

This clonotype was counted many times. V and J are TRBV12-3 or TRBV12-4 and TRBJ1-3; TRBD1 matches at 7 bases. This CDR3 region has 15 residues. With 3 bases clipped from V and 3 bases from J, the junction kept 5 bases outside the gene matches. The CDR3 nucleotides are TGTGCCAGCAGTTTCAGCACAGGGGTTGGAAACACCATATATTTT. Translated, it gives CASSFSTGVGNTIYF.

Concerning this clonotype: One base away lies a much larger clone, so this may be a sequencing read error. The V gene is TRBV6-1, the J gene TRBJ2-5, with TRBD1 as a possible D gene (6 bases). The CDR3 has 12 residues. CDR1 is MNHNS, CDR2 SASEGT, per germline. The V and J ends lost 11 bases and 5 bases respectively, with 15 bases between them. The CDR3 reads CAGEQGSETQYF. CDR3 nucleotides: TGTGCCGGAGAACAGGGAAGTGAGACCCAGTACTTC.

This clonotype was detected many times. The chain has TRBV6-6 and TRBJ2-5; TRBD1 aligns across 7 bases. CDR1 MNHNY and CDR2 SVGAGI come from the germline V gene (reference sequence). The CDR3 has 15 residues. J was trimmed by 5 bases and V by 0 bases; bases with no gene match: 6. This chain's CDR3 is CASSYSTGYGETQYF. CDR3 DNA: TGTGCCAGCAGTTACTCGACAGGGTACGGGGAGACCCAGTACTTC.

This clonotype was seen repeatedly, ten times or more. The chain uses TRBV7-8 and TRBJ2-5, with 13 bases matching TRBD2. The CDR3 is 18 amino acids. Germline CDR1 SGHVS, CDR2 FQNEAQ. V trimming: 4 bases; J trimming: 5 bases; junction bases outside the gene matches: 13. CDR3 DNA: TGTGCCAGCAGCTCAATCGGACTAGCGGGGGCCGCGCGGGAGACCCAGTACTTC. Its translation: CASSSIGLAGAARETQYF.

This clonotype was seen a few times. Just one base apart from a much larger clone, this may be a read error. This chain links TRBV29-1 with TRBJ1-2; no reliable D call. CDR1 and CDR2 (germline): SQVTM, ANQGSEA. The CDR3 is 16 amino acids. CDR3 region: CSVLSETEADNCGYTF. CDR3 DNA sequence: TGCAGCGTTCTATCGGAAACGGAGGCAGATAACTGTGGCTACACCTTC.

In its sample, this clonotype was seen many times. In DNA form, the CDR3 reads TGTGCCAGCACATCGACAGGGGGCGAATCACCCCTCCACTTT. This sequence encodes CASTSTGGESPLHF. The genes are TRBV18 and TRBJ1-6, with 10 positions matching TRBD1. The germline V gene has CDR1 KGHSH and CDR2 LQKENI. V shed 8 bases and J 10 bases; nucleotides not matched to a gene: 8. CDR3 length equals 14 residues.

The chain couples TRBV3-1 to TRBJ2-2, with TRBD2 identical over 9 bases. The CDR3 is made up of 16 amino acids. Germline assignment: CDR1 LGHDT and CDR2 YNNKEL (reference sequence). V lost 3 bases to trimming and J lost 5 bases; unmatched junction nucleotides: 7. CDR3 bases: TGTGCCAGCAGCCAGGGAGCGGGGGGTAGTACCGGGGAGCTGTTTTTT. This encodes CASSQGAGGSTGELFF.

This clonotype has ten or more counts. The chain couples TRBV20-1 to TRBJ2-5, with 9 bases aligning to TRBD1. CDR1 is DFQATT and CDR2 is SNEGSKA in the germline V gene (reference sequence). This CDR3 spans 12 amino acids. This CDR3 is CSLGTGSKSQYF. CDR3 nucleotides: TGCAGCCTCGGGACAGGGAGTAAGTCCCAGTACTTC.

V is TRBV4-2 and J is TRBJ2-3; 8 bases match TRBD1. The CDR3 is 15 residues long. Per the germline V gene, CDR1 is LGHNA and CDR2 is YNFKEQ. Trimming took 4 bases from V and 2 from J; bases not matched to a gene: 5. Written as DNA, the CDR3 is TGTGCCAGCAGCCCCGGACAGGGACTCACAGATACGCAGTATTTT. Translation gives CASSPGQGLTDTQYF.

This clonotype was seen repeatedly, ten times or more. This chain links TRBV7-9 with TRBJ2-7, with a weak D call TRBD1 (5 bases). V lost 1 base, J lost 4 bases, and 14 bases lay in between. Germline CDR1 and CDR2: SEHNR and FQNEAQ (reference sequence). This CDR3 spans 15 amino acids. This CDR3 reads CASSLDLDTSYEQYF. The CDR3 nucleotides are TGTGCCAGCAGCTTAGATCTGGACACAAGTTACGAGCAGTACTTC.

This clonotype was detected only a few times. V usage is TRBV18 and J usage is TRBJ1-6; D possibly corresponds to TRBD1 (6 bases). The germline gives CDR1 KGHSH, CDR2 LQKENI. The CDR3 is 16 amino acids. The V end lost 3 bases, the J end lost 7 bases, and 16 bases lay between the germline ends. DNA for the CDR3: TGTGCCAGCTCACCCAGGACCCAGAGGGGGAATTCACCCCTCCACTTT. Translation gives CASSPRTQRGNSPLHF.

This clonotype was observed many times. This chain's CDR3 is CASSGSGETQYF. The CDR3 DNA reads as TGTGCCAGCAGTGGGTCAGGGGAGACCCAGTACTTC. The chain couples TRBV6-1 to TRBJ2-5, with D perhaps matching TRBD1 (5 bases). Trimming took off 4 bases at V and 5 bases at J, with 8 bases between the two ends. This CDR3 spans 12 amino acids. Germline assignment: CDR1 MNHNS and CDR2 SASEGT.

About this clonotype itself: This clone may be a read error of a much larger clone one base away. V and J are TRBV7-8 and TRBJ2-3, with TRBD2 as a possible D gene (5 bases). The ends were cut back, 5 bases at V and 2 bases at J, with 11 bases in the middle. CDR1 is SGHVS, CDR2 FQNEAQ, per germline. The CDR3 has 14 residues. The CDR3 sequence is CASSLREYTDTQYF. Written as DNA, the CDR3 is TGTGCCAGCAGCCTCCGGGAATACACAGATACGCAGTATTTT.

This clonotype was counted ten times or more. The chain employs TRBV12-3 or TRBV12-4 and TRBJ2-3; tentatively, D is TRBD2 (6 bases). The CDR3 runs 13 residues. V lost 3 bases and J 6 bases, leaving 10 bases between the germline ends. The CDR3 DNA reads TGTGCCAGCAGTTTTGGGCTAGCGGATACGCAGTATTTT. Translated, it gives CASSFGLADTQYF.

In this sample, this clonotype turned up many times. This chain joins TRBV9 and TRBJ2-3; 9 bases agree with TRBD2. The junction had 6 bases not matched to a gene; V was cut back by 4 bases and J by 0 bases. The CDR3 runs to 16 residues. CDR1 and CDR2 (germline): SGDLS, YYNGEE. This CDR3 reads CASSPGLAPSTDTQYF. In DNA, the CDR3 is TGTGCCAGCAGCCCAGGACTAGCGCCTAGCACAGATACGCAGTATTTT.

This clonotype was seen repeatedly, ten times or more. The V call is TRBV20-1, the J call TRBJ2-7; possibly TRBD1 for D (5 bases). Per the germline V gene, CDR1 is DFQATT and CDR2 is SNEGSKA (reference sequence). The V end was cut by 3 bases, the J end by 2 bases, with 8 bases between. CDR3 length: 12 residues. CDR3 in amino acids: CSASNRPYEQYF. The CDR3 nucleotides are TGCAGTGCTAGTAACAGGCCCTACGAGCAGTACTTC.

This clonotype was picked up many times. The chain has TRBV10-3 and TRBJ1-1; TRBD1 matches 8 bases. The CDR3 length is 15 residues. Unmatched junction bases numbered 3, after V lost 0 bases and J lost 3 bases. The germline V gene encodes CDR1 ENHRY and CDR2 SYGVKD. The CDR3 loop is CAISESRQGYTEAFF. CDR3 in DNA: TGTGCCATCAGTGAGTCGAGACAGGGGTACACTGAAGCTTTCTTT.

The rearrangement links TRBV2 to TRBJ1-5, with D possibly TRBD1 on 6 matching bases. The V gene lost 4 bases and the J gene lost 4 bases, with 14 bases spanning the gap. Looked up from germline, CDR1 is SNHLY and CDR2 is FYNNEI. This CDR3 is built from 15 residues. In DNA, the CDR3 is TGTGCCAGCAGTGGTAGGGGGAGGTCAAATCAGCCCCAGCATTTT. Protein: CASSGRGRSNQPQHF.

Here the CDR3 reads CASSPGTGEFF. The CDR3 DNA sequence: TGTGCCAGCAGCCCCGGGACAGGGGAGTTCTTC. The rearrangement links TRBV6-2 or TRBV6-3 to TRBJ2-1; 10 bases are shared with TRBD1. This CDR3 contains 11 residues. Germline V gives CDR1 MNHEY, CDR2 SVGEGT. V was pared by 6 bases and J by 14 bases, with 4 bases of the junction left unmatched.

This clonotype was counted only a few times. A much larger clone differs by one base, so this may be a read error. This chain connects TRBV7-8 to TRBJ2-1; D perhaps matches TRBD1 (5 bases). The CDR3 totals 15 residues. Germline V CDR1 and CDR2: SGHVS, FQNEAQ. Between the trimmed V and J ends, which lost 8 bases and 0 bases, there was a span of 14 bases. The CDR3, as DNA: TGTGCCAGCGGCGTTACAGGTCCCTCCTACAATGAGCAGTTCTTC. Its protein product is CASGVTGPSYNEQFF. The full variable domain, its missing parts supplied by reference TRBV7-8 and TRBJ2-1, is GAGVSQSPRYKVAKRGQDVALRCDPISGHVSLFWYQQALGQGPEFLTYFQNEAQLDKSGLPSDRFFAERPEGSVSTLKIQRTQQEDSAVYLCASGVTGPSYNEQFFGPGTRLTVL.

This clonotype was seen many times. V is TRBV12-3 or TRBV12-4 and J is TRBJ2-3; 12 bases map to TRBD2. CDR3 length equals 18 residues. V was clipped by 2 bases and J by 2 bases; unmatched bases: 8. The CDR3: CASSLYWPSGGVTDTQYF. The CDR3 DNA is TGTGCCAGCAGTTTATATTGGCCTAGCGGGGGGGTCACAGATACGCAGTATTTT.

The chain combines TRBV6-1 with TRBJ1-5, with TRBD1 as a possible D gene (6 bases). Trimming took 6 bases from V and 1 from J, leaving 13 bases between them. The CDR3 loop spans 15 amino acids. Germline V gene data show CDR1 as MNHNS and CDR2 as SASEGT. The CDR3 nucleotides read TGTGCCAGCAGGGTGACAGGAGTGAGCAATCAGCCCCAGCATTTT. The encoded protein is CASRVTGVSNQPQHF.

This clonotype showed up many times. The V and J genes are TRBV27 and TRBJ2-5, with D perhaps matching TRBD2 (6 bases). The CDR3 runs 15 residues. From germline, CDR1 is MNHEY and CDR2 SMNVEV (reference sequence). Trimming left V 1 base short and J 3 bases short, with 12 bases between. CDR3 in amino acids: CASSLLGRREETQYF. The CDR3 nucleotides read TGTGCCAGCAGTTTATTGGGGAGGAGGGAAGAGACCCAGTACTTC.

The chain carries TRBV15 and TRBJ2-7; 9 bases line up with TRBD1. CDR1 is LNHNV, CDR2 YYDKDF, per germline (reference sequence). The CDR3 runs to 16 residues. V shed 5 bases and J 3 bases; nucleotides not matched to a gene: 11. The CDR3 loop is CATSPMGQGGVYEQYF. Here the CDR3 DNA reads TGTGCCACCAGCCCCATGGGACAGGGTGGGGTCTACGAGCAGTACTTC.

This clonotype was counted a few times. The chain joins TRBV6-4 to TRBJ1-6; D is undetermined. CDR1 is MRHNA, CDR2 SNTAGT, per germline. Trimming pared 6 bases from V and 4 bases from J, leaving 16 bases between. The CDR3 is 16 residues long. The CDR3: CASSPGLDLYNSPLHF. The CDR3 region has the DNA TGTGCCAGCAGCCCCGGGCTAGATCTTTATAATTCACCCCTCCACTTT.

Ten or more counts support this clonotype. The rearrangement uses TRBV20-1 and TRBJ1-1, with TRBD1 matching 8 bases. The CDR3 totals 17 residues. Per the germline V gene, CDR1 is DFQATT and CDR2 is SNEGSKA (reference sequence). V lost 1 base to trimming and J lost 1 base; unmatched junction nucleotides: 11. The CDR3 region is CSARGGASGTGNTEAFF. In DNA, the CDR3 is TGCAGTGCTAGAGGGGGGGCGAGCGGGACAGGGAACACTGAAGCTTTCTTT.

This clonotype was observed at least ten times. The chain recombines TRBV27 with TRBJ2-7; D unclear. This CDR3 region has 14 residues. V lost 0 bases and J 0 bases, leaving 6 bases between the germline ends. Germline values: CDR1 MNHEY, CDR2 SMNVEV (reference sequence). CDR3 in amino acids: CASSLSVASYEQYF. As DNA, the CDR3 is TGTGCCAGCAGTTTATCAGTCGCCTCCTACGAGCAGTACTTC.

This clonotype has only a few counts. A much larger clone lies a single base off, so this may be a read error. The chain uses TRBV12-3 or TRBV12-4 and TRBJ1-2, with D possibly TRBD1 on 6 matching bases. The germline V and J ends were trimmed by 6 bases and 1 base, with 15 bases remaining between them. This CDR3 has 15 residues. Here the CDR3 DNA reads TGTGCCAGCAGGAAAGGGGGAGAAAATAACTATGGCTACACCTTC. It specifies CASRKGGENNYGYTF.

This clonotype was observed many times. The V gene is TRBV6-1, the J gene TRBJ1-4, with TRBD1 as a possible D gene (6 bases). V was clipped by 5 bases and J by 1 base, with 11 bases between them. The CDR3 has 15 residues. Germline V gene data show CDR1 as MNHNS and CDR2 as SASEGT. The CDR3, as DNA: TGTGCCAGCAGTTATGAGGGGGGAACTAATGAAAAACTGTTTTTT. Translation gives CASSYEGGTNEKLFF.